This T cell receptor beta chain originates from a study of Ad26.COV2.S vaccination and SARS-CoV-2 variants. Turning to the study itself: Participants got Ad26.COV2.S intramuscularly, once or twice 56 days apart.

Study findings and constraints: Researchers cautioned that TCR breadth and depth analyses may have underestimated total T cell responses. Non-spike TCR breadth did not differ much between vaccine and placebo recipients. The authors reported substantial breadth in spike-specific CD8+ and CD4+ T cell responses after vaccination.

TCRdb's copy holds only in-frame clones and misses some; the assay was immunoSEQ multiplex PCR. The repertoire holds 380,000 or so clones, with about 83% as singletons. Note on this clone: The antigen is unknown.

The treatment was: around 19 received Ad26.COV2.S at low or high dose, single or two shots; 5 received placebo; per-sample allocation not given. Following the first vaccine or placebo injection, samples were taken on day 63. The sequenced sample was peripheral blood, obtained in a trial of Ad26.COV2.S vaccine versus placebo. The sequence was obtained from a person aged 18-60 years who received the Ad26.COV2.S COVID-19 vaccine or a placebo.

CDR3 region: CASSLTGGSDTGELFF. In DNA form, the CDR3 reads TGCGCCAGCAGCTTGACAGGGGGCTCGGACACCGGGGAGCTGTTTTTT. V and J are TRBV5-1 and TRBJ2-2, with 9 bases that match TRBD1. With 1 base clipped from V and 3 bases from J, the junction kept 4 bases outside the gene matches. CDR3 length: 16 amino acids. Germline loops: CDR1 SGHRS, CDR2 YFSETQ.